The TCR beta chain under discussion was sequenced for a study of T cells in Graves' hyperthyroidism and ophthalmopathy. In the study overall: Peripheral blood was taken when the disease was first diagnosed, before any treatment began.

Amplified TCR beta CDR3 regions came from RNA transcripts. Initially, a first-round RT-PCR of the TCR CDR3 employed the HTBI primer set. TCRdb processed the multiplex PCR reads anew with MiXCR; each CDR3 protein has one entry. The sample contains roughly 170,000 distinct CDR3 sequences, 15% to 20% of which appear only once. Graves' hyperthyroidism without ophthalmopathy progression within 18 months was termed stable. This clonotype was counted at least ten times. The sequenced sample consisted of blood. The source of this sequence is a woman between 45 and 60 years old with Graves' hyperthyroidism.

CDR3 nucleotide sequence: TGTGCCAGCAGCCATGGTGACCACTTGAACACCATATATTTT. It encodes CASSHGDHLNTIYF. The V gene is TRBV7-2, the J gene TRBJ1-3; D remains unclear. This CDR3 contains 14 residues. CDR1 is SGHTA, CDR2 FQGNSA, per germline. Trimming left V 5 bases short and J 7 bases short, with 15 bases between.